The 12 T cell receptor beta chains below were found in one sample sequenced in a study of T-cell reconstitution after alpha-beta-depleted transplantation in children. Unique molecular identifiers were incorporated into the prepared TCRbeta library. TCRdb reprocessed the PCR reads via MiXCR and lists one record per CDR3 protein. The data contain fewer than 250,000 distinct CDR3 sequences, approximately 15% of them singletons. Sample: PBMCs, mostly from graft donor cells, taken 360 days after TCRalphabeta/CD19-depleted stem cell transplant. The receptors here all came from a male patient aged 2 to 10 who had a stem cell transplant for acute lymphoblastic leukemia, so the T cells may come from the graft donor.

V gene TRBV24-1 combines with J gene TRBJ2-1; D is possibly TRBD1 (5 bases). CDR1 is KGHDR, CDR2 SFDVKD, per germline. V lost 7 bases and J 4 bases, leaving 16 bases between the germline ends. The CDR3 totals 15 residues. CDR3 residues: CATSAFGQIYNEQFF. CDR3 sequence (DNA): TGTGCCACCAGCGCCTTTGGACAAATTTACAATGAGCAGTTCTTC.

This clonotype was counted only a few times. The CDR3 protein is CASSFGSMNTEAFF. The CDR3 bases are TGTGCCAGCAGTTTTGGGTCAATGAACACTGAAGCTTTCTTT. This sequence joins TRBV12-3 or TRBV12-4 and TRBJ1-1, with D unresolved. This CDR3 is 14 amino acids long. Trimming shortened V by 3 bases and J by 0 bases, and 8 bases separated the two germline ends.

This clonotype has only a few counts. V gene TRBV24-1 combines with J gene TRBJ2-1; TRBD1 is a possible D gene (6 bases). The V gene's germline CDR1 is KGHDR and CDR2 SFDVKD. The CDR3 is made up of 15 amino acids. V shed 2 bases and J shed 9 bases, with 16 bases lying between them. CDR3 protein: CATSDYSGLRGEQFF. DNA of the CDR3: TGTGCCACCAGTGATTACTCGGGTCTCAGGGGTGAGCAGTTCTTC.

DNA for the CDR3: TGTGCCAGCAGTTACCCCACGACGGATACGCAGTATTTT. This gives the protein CASSYPTTDTQYF. The J gene is TRBJ2-3, the V gene TRBV6-2 or TRBV6-3; D uncertain. The V end lost 2 bases, the J end lost 6 bases, and 9 bases lay between the germline ends. This CDR3 has 13 residues. CDR1 is MNHEY, CDR2 SVGEGT, per germline.

This chain connects TRBV18 to TRBJ2-7, with unresolved D. The V and J ends lost 5 bases and 3 bases respectively, with 11 bases between them. Looked up from germline, CDR1 is KGHSH and CDR2 is LQKENI. The CDR3 sequence is 13 residues long. CDR3 bases: TGTGCCAGCTCATCGGGCCCTGACTACGAGCAGTACTTC. This codes for CASSSGPDYEQYF. Full variable domain (rest looked up from reference TRBV18 and TRBJ2-7): NAGVMQNPRHLVRRRGQEARLRCSPMKGHSHVYWYRQLPEEGLKFMVYLQKENIIDESGMPKERFSAEFPKEGPSILRIQQVVRGDSAAYFCASSSGPDYEQYFGPGTRLTVT.

This clonotype was observed a handful of times. This chain connects TRBV7-2 to TRBJ2-7, with 7 bases that match TRBD1. Losses at the gene ends were 4 bases for V and 0 bases for J; bases not matched to a gene: 6. This CDR3 has 15 residues. Germline-derived CDR1 and CDR2 are SGHTA and FQGNSA. The CDR3 DNA follows: TGTGCCAGCAGCTACTGGACAGGAGTCTCCTACGAGCAGTACTTC. It is translated as CASSYWTGVSYEQYF.

This clonotype appeared a few times. This chain joins TRBV5-6 and TRBJ1-5, with D tentatively TRBD1 (5 bases). Trimming took 3 bases from V and 2 from J, leaving 9 bases between them. CDR1 is SGHDT and CDR2 is YYEEEE in the germline V gene. The CDR3 runs to 14 residues. The CDR3: CASSSTTGNQPQHF. The CDR3 coding sequence is TGTGCCAGCAGCTCGACGACAGGCAATCAGCCCCAGCATTTT.

CDR3 protein: CASSRGQGPTGELFF. Written as DNA, the CDR3 is TGCGCCAGCAGCAGGGGACAGGGTCCCACCGGGGAGCTGTTTTTT. V gene TRBV5-1 combines with J gene TRBJ2-2; 9 nucleotides match TRBD1. CDR3 length: 15 residues. V lost 4 bases to trimming and J lost 4 bases; unmatched junction nucleotides: 5. Germline V gene lookup returns CDR1 SGHRS and CDR2 YFSETQ. Full variable domain (missing parts from reference TRBV5-1 and TRBJ2-2): KAGVTQTPRYLIKTRGQQVTLSCSPISGHRSVSWYQQTPGQGLQFLFEYFSETQRNKGNFPGRFSGRQFSNSRSEMNVSTLELGDSALYLCASSRGQGPTGELFFGEGSRLTVL.

This clonotype occurred a few times. The chain joins TRBV20-1 to TRBJ2-3; D assignment may be TRBD1 or TRBD2 (5 bases each). The CDR3 runs 13 residues. Between the trimmed V and J ends, which lost 6 bases and 1 base, there was a span of 11 bases. CDR1 and CDR2 from the germline V gene are DFQATT and SNEGSKA (reference sequence). The CDR3 loop reads CSASVGGTDTQYF. DNA of the CDR3: TGCAGTGCCTCCGTGGGGGGCACAGATACGCAGTATTTT.

This clonotype was recorded at least ten times. The V and J genes are TRBV2 and TRBJ2-5; D might be TRBD1 (6 bases). Germline V gene data show CDR1 as SNHLY and CDR2 as FYNNEI. The length of the CDR3 is 12 residues. Trimming removed 7 bases at V and 4 bases at J, with 10 bases between. This chain's CDR3 is CASIRGGETQYF. In DNA form, the CDR3 reads TGTGCCAGCATCAGGGGTGGAGAGACCCAGTACTTC.

The J gene is TRBJ1-2, the V gene TRBV7-9; D is perhaps TRBD1 (6 bases). Trimming removed 4 bases at V and 8 bases at J, with 14 bases between. CDR1 and CDR2 from the germline V gene are SEHNR and FQNEAQ (reference sequence). The CDR3 contains 13 residues. The CDR3 protein is CASSSQGSKGYTF. The CDR3 nucleotides read TGTGCCAGCAGCTCACAGGGATCGAAGGGCTACACCTTC.

This clonotype was seen a few times. V is TRBV15 and J is TRBJ2-4; 8 bases line up with TRBD1. V lost 2 bases and J lost 0; bases outside the gene matches: 12. The CDR3 consists of 19 residues. Germline V gives CDR1 LNHNV, CDR2 YYDKDF (reference sequence). CDR3 protein: CATSRTGTGSLVAKNIQYF. CDR3 nucleotides: TGTGCCACCAGCAGAACCGGGACAGGATCACTAGTAGCCAAAAACATTCAGTACTTC.